The source of this T cell receptor beta chain is a study of T cells in Graves' hyperthyroidism and ophthalmopathy. Study-level background: Any treatment followed the collection of peripheral blood at initial diagnosis.

Germline CDR1 reads SGHVS; CDR2 reads FNYEAQ. Trimming left V 5 bases short and J 1 base short, with 15 bases between. There are 15 residues in the CDR3. TCR beta CDR3 regions were amplified from RNA transcripts. TCR CDR3 underwent first-round RT-PCR with the HTBI primer set. TCRdb analysed the multiplex PCR reads with MiXCR anew, one entry per CDR3 protein. The data show hundreds of thousands of distinct CDR3 sequences, over 11% seen once. Stable Graves' hyperthyroidism denoted no ophthalmopathy progression over 18 months. This clonotype was detected only a few times. The chain joins TRBV7-6 to TRBJ2-7; D might be TRBD1 or TRBD2, each matching 5 bases. The material sequenced was blood. The sequence came from a woman in her twenties or thirties with Graves' hyperthyroidism. The CDR3: CASSRDPGKSYEQYF. As DNA, the CDR3 is TGTGCCAGCAGCCGGGACCCTGGGAAGTCCTACGAGCAGTACTTC.